The 32 T cell receptor beta chains in this list originate from one sample, sequenced in a study of T cell changes during pregnancy in multiple sclerosis. Data came from immunoSEQ multiplex PCR; TCRdb stores just in-frame clones and leaves some out. The sample has almost 35,000 clones, 90% seen once. The input for sequencing was CD8+ T cells from peripheral blood mononuclear cells, taken in the first trimester of pregnancy. The receptors derive from a female donor with multiple sclerosis, enrolled in a pregnancy study.

The chain uses TRBV4-2 and TRBJ2-7; weak D call: TRBD1 (5 bases). From germline, CDR1 is LGHNA and CDR2 YNFKEQ. The CDR3 covers 18 residues. Trimming left V 1 base short and J 2 bases short, with 21 bases between. The CDR3 spells CASSQVGDQEAVPYEQYF. The CDR3 nucleotides read TGTGCCAGCAGCCAAGTAGGGGATCAAGAAGCAGTCCCCTACGAGCAGTACTTC.

The chain uses TRBV4-1 and TRBJ2-3, with 11 bases lining up with TRBD2. The CDR3 spans 16 residues. Germline values: CDR1 MGHRA, CDR2 YSYEKL. The V segment lost 3 bases and the J segment 4 bases; nucleotides outside the gene matches: 6. CDR3 protein: CASSHRLAGQPDTQYF. CDR3 coding DNA: TGCGCCAGCAGCCACCGACTAGCGGGGCAACCAGATACGCAGTATTTT.

The chain combines TRBV30 with TRBJ2-7; D possibly corresponds to TRBD2 (6 bases). Germline CDR1 and CDR2: GTSNPN and SVGIG (reference sequence). The CDR3 runs to 13 residues. Trimming cost V 0 bases and J 3 bases, with 9 bases left between them. The DNA for the CDR3 is TGTGCCTGGAGTGTCGGGAGTTTCTACGAGCAGTACTTC. This encodes CAWSVGSFYEQYF.

V gene TRBV27 combines with J gene TRBJ2-7; TRBD2 agrees at 8 bases. This CDR3 is built from 15 residues. The germline V gene has CDR1 MNHEY and CDR2 SMNVEV (reference sequence). Unmatched junction bases numbered 6, after V lost 3 bases and J lost 2 bases. The CDR3 DNA reads as TGTGCCAGCAGTTTCGGTCGGGGGGGGACCTACGAGCAGTACTTC. Translated, it gives CASSFGRGGTYEQYF.

The rearrangement joins TRBV27 to TRBJ2-7, with no clear D. The V gene's germline CDR1 is MNHEY and CDR2 SMNVEV (reference sequence). This CDR3 has 13 residues. V dropped 1 base and J dropped 4 bases, with 8 bases sitting between them. The CDR3: CASSLFSRYEQYF. The CDR3 coding sequence is TGTGCCAGCAGTTTATTCTCGCGGTACGAGCAGTACTTC.

The chain employs TRBV6-1 and TRBJ2-3; 7 bases map to TRBD1. Germline-derived CDR1 and CDR2 are MNHNS and SASEGT. This CDR3 spans 13 amino acids. Trimming at V came to 10 bases and at J to 4 bases, leaving 8 bases not matched to a gene. The CDR3 DNA reads TGTGCCACCGCAGACAGGGAAGCAGATACGCAGTATTTT. It encodes CATADREADTQYF.

The rearrangement links TRBV19 to TRBJ2-7; 8 bases map to TRBD1. Trimming at V came to 9 bases and at J to 1 base, leaving 11 bases not matched to a gene. Germline CDR1 is LNHDA and CDR2 is SQIVND (reference sequence). This CDR3 is built from 15 residues. The CDR3 sequence: CASDNGQGLSYEQYF. CDR3 nucleotides: TGTGCCAGCGATAATGGACAGGGCCTTTCCTACGAGCAGTACTTC.

This chain uses TRBV19 with TRBJ2-7, with D tentatively TRBD1 (6 bases). Germline V lookup: CDR1 LNHDA, CDR2 SQIVND (reference sequence). This CDR3 region has 19 residues. The ends were cut back, 7 bases at V and 1 base at J, with 29 bases in the middle. As DNA, the CDR3 is TGTGCCAGTACCCCTGCAGGGGTGCTCTTTAGGCCGCTATCCTACGAGCAGTACTTC. The encoded protein is CASTPAGVLFRPLSYEQYF.

The CDR3 here is CASSGTGGKGQPQHF. CDR3 nucleotide sequence: TGTGCCAGCAGCGGGACAGGAGGAAAGGGACAGCCCCAGCATTTT. The V and J genes are TRBV2 and TRBJ1-5; TRBD1 matches 8 bases. The CDR3 sequence is 15 residues long. The V segment lost 6 bases and the J segment 7 bases; nucleotides outside the gene matches: 11. Germline CDR1 reads SNHLY; CDR2 reads FYNNEI.

CDR3 amino acids: CASSLGAGQGSYEQYF. CDR3 DNA sequence: TGCGCCAGCAGCCTAGGGGCCGGGCAGGGCTCCTACGAGCAGTACTTC. The chain couples TRBV4-3 to TRBJ2-7; D perhaps matches TRBD1 (5 bases). The length of the CDR3 is 16 residues. Germline assignment: CDR1 LGHNA and CDR2 YSLEER. The ends were cut back, 4 bases at V and 0 bases at J, with 16 bases in the middle.

This chain uses TRBV6-5 with TRBJ2-7, with 10 bases lining up with TRBD2. Germline V gene lookup returns CDR1 MNHEY and CDR2 SVGAGI. The V segment lost 0 bases and the J segment 4 bases; nucleotides outside the gene matches: 3. The CDR3 runs to 15 residues. As DNA, the CDR3 is TGTGCCAGCAGTTACTCGCCTAGCGGGAGATACGAGCAGTACTTC. Its translation: CASSYSPSGRYEQYF.

Turning to this clone: In the same sample, other DNA sequences code for this CDR3. V usage is TRBV4-1 and J usage is TRBJ1-1; D is undetermined. Trimming took off 0 bases at V and 2 bases at J, with 7 bases between the two ends. Germline CDR1 and CDR2: MGHRA and YSYEKL. This CDR3 is 14 amino acids long. The CDR3, as DNA: TGCGCCAGCAGCCAAGAGGCGGGAAACACTGAAGCTTTCTTT. Translating gives CASSQEAGNTEAFF.

This chain joins TRBV6-4 and TRBJ2-7; TRBD1 might be the D (5 bases). Germline V gene lookup returns CDR1 MRHNA and CDR2 SNTAGT. The CDR3 loop spans 13 amino acids. With 5 bases removed from V and 0 bases from J, the gap between germline ends came to 8 bases. The CDR3 here is CASSQGPSYEQYF. The CDR3 region has the DNA TGTGCCAGCAGTCAGGGCCCCTCCTACGAGCAGTACTTC.

The gene calls are TRBV11-2 and TRBJ2-5, with 8 bases aligning to TRBD2. The CDR3 is 15 amino acids. CDR1 is SGHAT and CDR2 is FQNNGV in the germline V gene. Trimming at V came to 5 bases and at J to 4 bases, leaving 9 bases not matched to a gene. The chain's CDR3 is CASSPTWLAGETQYF. The CDR3 DNA follows: TGTGCCAGCAGCCCGACGTGGCTAGCGGGAGAGACCCAGTACTTC.

The J gene is TRBJ2-1, the V gene TRBV19, with D possibly matching TRBD1 (5 bases). Per germline, CDR1 LNHDA and CDR2 SQIVND (reference sequence). This CDR3 has 16 amino acids. V was trimmed by 0 bases and J by 5 bases, leaving 14 bases between them. The CDR3 bases are TGTGCCAGTAGTATAGATCGCCAGGGAATGGACAATGAGCAGTTCTTC. Encoded protein: CASSIDRQGMDNEQFF.

The chain recombines TRBV19 with TRBJ1-5; D is undetermined. The CDR3 has 14 amino acids. Per germline, CDR1 LNHDA and CDR2 SQIVND (reference sequence). Deletions cut 0 bases from V and 1 base from J, with 4 bases between. The CDR3 DNA follows: TGTGCCAGTAGTATAGAGGGCAGCAATCAGCCCCAGCATTTT. It is translated as CASSIEGSNQPQHF.

The chain couples TRBV27 to TRBJ2-7, with TRBD2 identical over 10 bases. V lost 3 bases and J lost 5; bases outside the gene matches: 7. Germline lookup yields CDR1 MNHEY and CDR2 SMNVEV (reference sequence). The CDR3 has 15 residues. The CDR3 region has the DNA TGTGCCAGCAGTTTGAGCGGGAGGGCCCATAACGAGCAGTACTTC. This encodes CASSLSGRAHNEQYF.

The chain is built from TRBV27 and TRBJ1-5; D is ambiguous. The CDR3 runs to 14 residues. V lost 0 bases to trimming and J lost 3 bases, with 6 bases between them. The germline CDR1 and CDR2 sequences are MNHEY and SMNVEV (reference sequence). CDR3: CASSLSSNNQPQHF. The CDR3 coding sequence is TGTGCCAGCAGTTTATCGTCAAACAATCAGCCCCAGCATTTT.

This clone was recorded only once. The rearrangement joins TRBV4-1 to TRBJ2-1; a weak D match, TRBD2 (6 bases). The CDR3 is 16 amino acids. Germline V gives CDR1 MGHRA, CDR2 YSYEKL. Between the trimmed V and J ends, which lost 1 base and 2 bases, there was a span of 12 bases. The CDR3 DNA follows: TGCGCCAGCAGCCAAGTCGGGGGAGAGCCCTACAATGAGCAGTTCTTC. Translated: CASSQVGGEPYNEQFF.

This clone has at least ten counts. J is TRBJ1-2 and V is TRBV5-6, with 11 positions matching TRBD1. V dropped 0 bases and J dropped 6; count of bases not matched to a gene: 1. The length of the CDR3 is 14 residues. Germline CDR1 SGHDT, CDR2 YYEEEE. The CDR3 sequence: CASSLGTGGNGYTF. The CDR3 DNA is TGTGCCAGCAGCTTGGGGACAGGGGGCAATGGCTACACCTTC.

The V gene is TRBV14, the J gene TRBJ2-1; TRBD2 aligns across 11 bases. V lost 1 base to trimming and J lost 8 bases; unmatched junction nucleotides: 7. The CDR3 contains 16 residues. CDR1 and CDR2 from the germline V gene are SGHDN and FVKESK. CDR3 sequence reads: CASSQVGLAGGDEQFF. DNA of the CDR3: TGTGCCAGCAGCCAAGTTGGCCTAGCGGGAGGCGATGAGCAGTTCTTC.

The genes are TRBV6-6 and TRBJ2-7, with D unclear. CDR1 MNHNY and CDR2 SVGAGI come from the germline V gene (reference sequence). The ends were cut back, 5 bases at V and 2 bases at J, with 10 bases in the middle. This CDR3 is built from 13 residues. CDR3 DNA: TGTGCCAGCAGTGCAGGTGAGACCTACGAGCAGTACTTC. It encodes CASSAGETYEQYF.

The CDR3 here is CASSPRGMGLAKNIQYF. In nucleotides, the CDR3 is TGCGCCAGCAGTCCGCGTGGAATGGGGCTAGCCAAAAACATTCAGTACTTC. The V gene is TRBV5-1, the J gene TRBJ2-4, with a possible D match to TRBD1 (5 bases). The CDR3 runs to 17 residues. CDR1 and CDR2 (germline): SGHRS, YFSETQ. Trimming pared 5 bases from V and 0 bases from J, leaving 18 bases between.

The chain carries TRBV7-2 and TRBJ2-7, with TRBD2 matching over 10 bases. J was trimmed by 0 bases and V by 3 bases; bases with no gene match: 11. Germline-derived CDR1 and CDR2 are SGHTA and FQGNSA. The CDR3 has 18 residues. The CDR3 loop is CASSFPLEGLAPSYEQYF. Written as DNA, the CDR3 is TGTGCCAGCAGCTTTCCATTGGAGGGACTAGCGCCCTCCTACGAGCAGTACTTC.

V gene TRBV27 combines with J gene TRBJ2-5; 9 bases agree with TRBD2. With V trimmed by 4 bases and J by 1 base, 16 bases remained unmatched. This CDR3 contains 19 residues. Germline lookup yields CDR1 MNHEY and CDR2 SMNVEV (reference sequence). CDR3 bases: TGTGCCAGCAGTTCCCCCGGGCTAGCGGGGACACCACCCCAAGAGACCCAGTACTTC. It specifies CASSSPGLAGTPPQETQYF.

V and J are TRBV4-3 and TRBJ1-3; 9 bases agree with TRBD1. From germline, CDR1 is LGHNA and CDR2 YSLEER. The CDR3 covers 15 residues. The V segment lost 1 base and the J segment 2 bases; nucleotides outside the gene matches: 0. The CDR3 region is CASSQGTGAGNTIYF. DNA of the CDR3: TGCGCCAGCAGCCAAGGGACAGGGGCTGGAAACACCATATATTTT.

This chain connects TRBV4-2 to TRBJ2-1; weak D call: TRBD2 (5 bases). The ends were cut back, 0 bases at V and 0 bases at J, with 15 bases in the middle. The CDR3 extends over 18 amino acids. Germline values: CDR1 LGHNA, CDR2 YNFKEQ. CDR3 nucleotides: TGTGCCAGCAGCCAAGAGAGGGAGCGCTTAAGCTCCTACAATGAGCAGTTCTTC. Amino acid sequence: CASSQERERLSSYNEQFF.

The rearrangement links TRBV7-8 to TRBJ2-3; 8 bases map to TRBD2. With 3 bases clipped from V and 2 bases from J, the junction kept 19 bases outside the gene matches. The germline V gene encodes CDR1 SGHVS and CDR2 FQNEAQ. This CDR3 spans 20 amino acids. The CDR3 sequence: CASSLRFLAGVGLVTDTQYF. In nucleotides, the CDR3 is TGTGCCAGCAGCTTGAGGTTTCTAGCGGGCGTCGGCCTCGTCACAGATACGCAGTATTTT.

This chain uses TRBV28 with TRBJ2-7; no definite D call. The V gene's germline CDR1 is MDHEN and CDR2 SYDVKM. This CDR3 is built from 11 residues. Deletions cut 4 bases from V and 3 bases from J, with 4 bases between. CDR3 protein: CASSSNYEQYF. The CDR3 DNA is TGTGCCAGCAGTTCAAACTACGAGCAGTACTTC.

The rearrangement links TRBV4-2 to TRBJ2-2; a weak D match, TRBD2 (5 bases). The CDR3 is 14 amino acids. Trimming shortened V by 1 base and J by 6 bases, and 9 bases separated the two germline ends. Per the germline V gene, CDR1 is LGHNA and CDR2 is YNFKEQ. The CDR3 is CASSQGERPGELFF. CDR3 nucleotides: TGTGCCAGCAGCCAAGGGGAGCGTCCCGGGGAGCTGTTTTTT.

The chain combines TRBV6-5 with TRBJ1-4, with D unresolved. CDR3 length: 12 amino acids. Germline CDR1 is MNHEY and CDR2 is SVGAGI. Deletions cut 6 bases from V and 6 bases from J, with 8 bases between. The CDR3 is CASSLGDEKLFF. CDR3 nucleotides: TGTGCCAGCAGCCTTGGAGATGAAAAACTGTTTTTT.

This rearrangement joins TRBV7-2 to TRBJ2-7; D perhaps matches TRBD2 (5 bases). The CDR3 runs 14 residues. Germline CDR1 and CDR2: SGHTA and FQGNSA. The V gene lost 0 bases and the J gene lost 4 bases, with 10 bases spanning the gap. CDR3 protein: CASSLAGEKYEQYF. As DNA, the CDR3 is TGTGCCAGCAGCTTAGCGGGAGAAAAGTACGAGCAGTACTTC.